A single sample gave rise to the 32 T cell receptor beta chains below, sequenced in a study of regulatory T cells in long-lasting Graves disease. Arm-PCR with iRepertoire HTBI primers amplified the CDR3 regions for these TCR beta libraries. TCRdb re-analysed the multiplex PCR reads in MiXCR, keeping a single row per CDR3 protein. The sample has 350,000 to 500,000 distinct CDR3 sequences, approximately 15% seen once; the top ten hold over 15%. Time point noted: newly diagnosed GD, antithyroid drugs for less than 3 months. Following extraction of RNA from PBMCs, that RNA was used to make the TCR library. These data were also filed under a second study, of T cells in Graves' hyperthyroidism and ophthalmopathy.

The sample here was peripheral blood mononuclear cells (PBMCs), taken at new diagnosis, from a patient treated with antithyroid drugs. These receptors were obtained from a woman aged 45-65 years with Graves disease.

This clonotype has a handful of counts. The V and J genes are TRBV13 and TRBJ2-1, with TRBD2 matching over 7 bases. Germline assignment: CDR1 PRHDT and CDR2 FYEKMQ (reference sequence). The CDR3 loop spans 17 amino acids. Unmatched junction bases numbered 10, after V lost 5 bases and J lost 0 bases. In nucleotides, the CDR3 is TGTGCCAGCAGCCAAAAAGGGCGGGGGAGCTCCTACAATGAGCAGTTCTTC. Protein product: CASSQKGRGSSYNEQFF. The whole variable domain, remainder taken from reference TRBV13 and TRBJ2-1, is AAGVIQSPRHLIKEKRETATLKCYPIPRHDTVYWYQQGPGQDPQFLISFYEKMQSDKGSIPDRFSAQQFSDYHSELNMSSLELGDSALYFCASSQKGRGSSYNEQFFGPGTRLTVL.

This clonotype showed up many times. The chain combines TRBV30 with TRBJ1-2; D is ambiguous. Germline V gives CDR1 GTSNPN, CDR2 SVGIG (reference sequence). V was shortened by 2 bases and J by 8 bases, with 15 bases between the two germline ends. The CDR3 sequence is 13 residues long. The DNA of the CDR3 is TGTGCCTGGAGTCCAAAGGATGTTTGGGGCTACACCTTC. Translation: CAWSPKDVWGYTF.

This clonotype has a count of ten or more. This chain links TRBV7-8 with TRBJ2-7, with 7 positions matching TRBD1. The ends lost 6 bases at V and 4 bases at J; junction bases unmatched: 15. This CDR3 comprises 16 residues. Germline-derived CDR1 and CDR2 are SGHVS and FQNEAQ. As DNA, the CDR3 is TGTGCCAGCAGGGAAGGACAGGTAGCCGGCGTATACGAGCAGTACTTC. Protein: CASREGQVAGVYEQYF.

This clonotype was counted ten times or more. Written as DNA, the CDR3 is TGTGCCAGCAGTCCCCCTCTCCAGGGGATATCCGAAGCTTTCTTT. This gives the protein CASSPPLQGISEAFF. The chain employs TRBV28 and TRBJ1-1; a possible D gene is TRBD1 (6 bases). This CDR3 has 15 residues. Trimming left V 5 bases short and J 8 bases short, with 21 bases between. The V gene's germline CDR1 is MDHEN and CDR2 SYDVKM.

This clonotype has a count of ten or more. The rearrangement links TRBV7-2 to TRBJ2-1; D call uncertain. V dropped 1 base and J dropped 6 bases, with 7 bases sitting between them. CDR3 length: 13 amino acids. The V gene's germline CDR1 is SGHTA and CDR2 FQGNSA. CDR3 loop: CASSLVQANEQFF. Here the CDR3 DNA reads TGTGCCAGCAGCTTAGTTCAGGCCAATGAGCAGTTCTTC.

This clonotype occurred a few times. The rearrangement links TRBV18 to TRBJ2-1; 7 nucleotides match TRBD1. The CDR3 is 14 amino acids. From germline, CDR1 is KGHSH and CDR2 LQKENI. V lost 6 bases to trimming and J lost 5 bases; unmatched junction nucleotides: 7. The CDR3 loop reads CASSPDRSNNEQFF. The CDR3 DNA reads as TGTGCCAGCTCCCCGGACAGGTCGAACAATGAGCAGTTCTTC.

This rearrangement joins TRBV6-2 or TRBV6-3 to TRBJ2-6; D call uncertain. CDR1 is MNHEY and CDR2 is SVGEGT in the germline V gene. The CDR3 covers 15 residues. Trimming took off 5 bases at V and 0 bases at J, with 8 bases between the two ends. Written as DNA, the CDR3 is TGTGCCAGCAGTGAAGTCGCCTCTGGGGCCAACGTCCTGACTTTC. Encoded protein: CASSEVASGANVLTF.

In this sample, this clonotype turned up a few times. An end of the junction differs from the germline gene, which may be a read error. CDR3 protein: CAGSPLSPAAYSYNEQFF. The CDR3, as DNA: TGTGCCGGCAGCCCCCTGTCACCGGCAGCATACTCCTACAATGAGCAGTTCTTC. The chain couples TRBV14 to TRBJ2-1, with D uncertain. The CDR3 contains 18 residues. Germline CDR1 and CDR2: SGHDN and FVKESK.

Ten or more counts support this clonotype. This chain connects TRBV28 to TRBJ2-2; D is unresolved. This CDR3 contains 12 residues. V lost 8 bases to trimming and J lost 1 base, with 5 bases between them. In germline, CDR1 is MDHEN, CDR2 SYDVKM. The CDR3 is CASWENTGELFF. The CDR3 coding sequence is TGTGCCAGCTGGGAGAACACCGGGGAGCTGTTTTTT.

Of note for this clonotype: At one boundary the junction diverges from the germline segment, which might be a read error. V gene TRBV10-3 combines with J gene TRBJ1-1; D ambiguous. The CDR3 consists of 13 residues. CDR1 and CDR2 (germline): ENHRY, SYGVKD. In DNA, the CDR3 is TGTGCCATCGGTGATGATGGCGGCACTGAAGCTTTCTTT. It specifies CAIGDDGGTEAFF.

This clonotype has ten or more counts. The V gene is TRBV7-8, the J gene TRBJ2-5, with a possible D match to TRBD1 (6 bases). V was shortened by 1 base and J by 1 base, with 7 bases between the two germline ends. The CDR3 covers 14 residues. Germline V CDR1 and CDR2: SGHVS, FQNEAQ. The CDR3 sequence is CASSLGTVQETQYF. CDR3 in DNA: TGTGCCAGCAGCTTAGGGACAGTCCAAGAGACCCAGTACTTC.

A few counts support this clonotype. The rearrangement links TRBV7-6 to TRBJ2-2; no reliable D call. The CDR3 is 13 amino acids. The V gene lost 5 bases and the J gene lost 4 bases, with 8 bases spanning the gap. CDR1 is SGHVS, CDR2 FNYEAQ, per germline. The CDR3 DNA reads TGTGCCAGCAGCCAGGACCTCACCGGGGAGCTGTTTTTT. This codes for CASSQDLTGELFF.

The table lists this clonotype with many counts. J is TRBJ1-4 and V is TRBV11-2, with D unclear. Germline CDR1 is SGHAT and CDR2 is FQNNGV. The CDR3 spans 15 residues. V was clipped by 0 bases and J by 7 bases, with 12 bases between them. The chain's CDR3 is CASSLEVSATEKLFF. In DNA, the CDR3 is TGTGCCAGCAGCTTAGAGGTGTCGGCCACTGAAAAACTGTTTTTT.

Many counts were recorded for this clonotype. The rearrangement uses TRBV18 and TRBJ2-3; D is ambiguous. Germline V gene sequence: CDR1 KGHSH, CDR2 LQKENI. V was pared by 6 bases and J by 0 bases, with 16 bases between. The CDR3 is made up of 16 amino acids. CDR3 sequence: CASSETALSSTDTQYF. The CDR3, as DNA: TGTGCCAGCTCTGAAACTGCGCTTTCTAGCACAGATACGCAGTATTTT.

This clonotype was seen at least ten times. CDR3 sequence (DNA): TGTGCCAGCAGCCCCCAGGGGTCTGGGGAAAAACTGTTTTTT. Encoded protein: CASSPQGSGEKLFF. The gene calls are TRBV5-8 and TRBJ1-4, with TRBD1 as a possible D gene (6 bases). The V and J ends lost 4 bases and 8 bases respectively, with 15 bases between them. The CDR3 totals 14 residues. Per the germline V gene, CDR1 is SGHTS and CDR2 is YDEGEE. The entire variable domain, with the rest obtained from reference TRBV5-8 and TRBJ1-4, is as follows: EAGVTQSPTHLIKTRGQQATLRCSPISGHTSVYWYQQALGLGLQFLLWYDEGEERNRGNFPPRFSGRQFPNYSSELNVNALELEDSALYLCASSPQGSGEKLFFGSGTQLSVL.

CDR3 in amino acids: CASSLRVGIAEGMYEQYF. The CDR3 DNA is TGTGCCAGCAGCTTGCGCGTTGGGATTGCGGAGGGGATGTACGAGCAGTACTTC. V usage is TRBV5-6 and J usage is TRBJ2-7, with D tentatively TRBD2 (6 bases). CDR1 is SGHDT, CDR2 YYEEEE, per germline. V shed 1 base and J shed 4 bases, with 24 bases lying between them. This CDR3 has 18 amino acids.

This clonotype was seen ten or more times. This chain joins TRBV11-2 and TRBJ2-5; 9 nucleotides agree with TRBD2. The CDR3 contains 18 residues. Germline lookup yields CDR1 SGHAT and CDR2 FQNNGV. The J segment lost 5 bases and the V segment lost 0 bases, leaving 13 bases of the junction unmatched. CDR3 sequence: CASSLDLSGLAQPETQYF. CDR3 DNA sequence: TGTGCCAGCAGCTTAGATCTCTCGGGACTAGCTCAACCGGAGACCCAGTACTTC.

In its sample, this clonotype was seen many times. The chain carries TRBV5-1 and TRBJ2-7, with D uncertain. Germline V gene data show CDR1 as SGHRS and CDR2 as YFSETQ. Trimming shortened V by 0 bases and J by 2 bases, and 9 bases separated the two germline ends. The length of the CDR3 is 14 residues. The CDR3 region is CASSLEPATYEQYF. The CDR3 DNA is TGCGCCAGCAGCTTGGAGCCAGCCACCTACGAGCAGTACTTC.

This clonotype was counted ten times or more. The chain has TRBV12-3 or TRBV12-4 and TRBJ1-6, with a tentative D call TRBD1 (5 bases). V was shortened by 5 bases and J by 8 bases, with 22 bases between the two germline ends. CDR3 size: 17 residues. CDR3 DNA sequence: TGTGCCAGCAGTCGGGACTCAGGGCAGTTTGGGCATTCACCCCTCCACTTT. Its translation is CASSRDSGQFGHSPLHF.

The chain recombines TRBV3-1 with TRBJ2-7, with a possible D match to TRBD2 (5 bases). The CDR3 spans 15 residues. V was shortened by 4 bases and J by 2 bases, with 15 bases between the two germline ends. Germline assignment: CDR1 LGHDT and CDR2 YNNKEL (reference sequence). Written as DNA, the CDR3 is TGTGCCAGCAGCCCCGCCGGGGTTGGAACCTACGAGCAGTACTTC. Encoded protein: CASSPAGVGTYEQYF.

This clonotype was seen repeatedly, ten times or more. The rearrangement joins TRBV28 to TRBJ2-7, with 7 bases fitting TRBD2. Germline CDR1 MDHEN, CDR2 SYDVKM. The CDR3 is 14 residues long. Trimming removed 8 bases from V and 3 bases from J; junction bases left unmatched: 10. The CDR3 here is CASAPGGSYYEQYF. CDR3 DNA: TGTGCCAGCGCCCCCGGGGGGTCTTACTACGAGCAGTACTTC.

This clonotype was found many times. The rearrangement joins TRBV20-1 to TRBJ2-7, with 10 bases matching TRBD1. The CDR3 consists of 15 residues. V was clipped by 4 bases and J by 4 bases; unmatched bases: 10. Germline-derived CDR1 and CDR2 are DFQATT and SNEGSKA (reference sequence). CDR3 loop: CSAIYPDRGDYEQYF. The CDR3 DNA reads as TGCAGTGCTATCTACCCGGACAGGGGGGATTACGAGCAGTACTTC.

Comments on this clonotype: A junction end diverges from the germline sequence, so it may reflect a read error. CDR3 sequence: CTSSMTGNQYF. The DNA for the CDR3 is TGTACCAGCAGCATGACAGGGAACCAGTATTTT. The chain is built from TRBV28 and TRBJ2-3, with 7 positions matching TRBD1. The CDR3 runs to 11 residues. Looked up from germline, CDR1 is MDHEN and CDR2 is SYDVKM.

A word on this clonotype: A read error may explain this, as a much larger clone is one base away. The chain joins TRBV11-2 to TRBJ2-7, with TRBD1 matching 9 bases. The CDR3 consists of 15 residues. The germline CDR1 and CDR2 sequences are SGHAT and FQNNGV. V dropped 5 bases and J dropped 6; count of bases not matched to a gene: 11. This CDR3 is CASSHGTGLECEQYF. In DNA form, the CDR3 reads TGTGCCAGCAGCCATGGGACAGGGTTAGAATGCGAGCAGTACTTC.

The CDR3 region is CASSRPQGAAGSPLHF. CDR3 bases: TGTGCCAGCAGTCGACCACAGGGGGCAGCGGGATCACCCCTCCACTTT. The chain uses TRBV12-3 or TRBV12-4 and TRBJ1-6; 9 bases map to TRBD1. This CDR3 has 16 amino acids. V shed 5 bases, J shed 10 bases, and the junction held 12 bases outside the gene matches.

V usage is TRBV20-1 and J usage is TRBJ2-7; perhaps TRBD1 as D (7 bases). V was pared by 4 bases and J by 1 base, with 17 bases between. CDR3 length equals 15 residues. Germline V gives CDR1 DFQATT, CDR2 SNEGSKA (reference sequence). The CDR3 nucleotides read TGCAGTGCTACCCACCGGACAGGAGGGTCCTACGAGCAGTACTTC. Protein: CSATHRTGGSYEQYF.

This clonotype has a count of ten or more. The chain employs TRBV12-5 and TRBJ2-7; 16 bases agree with TRBD2. The CDR3 consists of 16 residues. Germline CDR1 is LGHNT and CDR2 is FRNRAP. V trimming: 5 bases; J trimming: 4 bases; junction bases outside the gene matches: 5. The DNA for the CDR3 is TGTGCTAGTGGTCCGGGGACTAGCGGGAGGGATTACGAGCAGTACTTC. Residues: CASGPGTSGRDYEQYF.

This clonotype came up many times. The gene calls are TRBV2 and TRBJ2-4; 9 bases are a match to TRBD2. Looked up from germline, CDR1 is SNHLY and CDR2 is FYNNEI. V lost 4 bases and J lost 6; bases outside the gene matches: 10. The length of the CDR3 is 16 residues. In DNA form, the CDR3 reads TGTGCCAGCAGTGTAGAAGCGGGACTAGCCCTAAACATTCAGTACTTC. Its protein is CASSVEAGLALNIQYF. Together with reference TRBV2 and TRBJ2-4, the CDR3 gives the full variable domain: EPEVTQTPSHQVTQMGQEVILRCVPISNHLYFYWYRQILGQKVEFLVSFYNNEISEKSEIFDDQFSVERPDGSNFTLKIRSTKLEDSAMYFCASSVEAGLALNIQYFGAGTRLSVL.

CDR3 DNA sequence: TGTGCCAGCTCACCACTCCCAGGGGGCAACACCGGGGAGCTGTTTTTT. It is translated as CASSPLPGGNTGELFF. The gene calls are TRBV18 and TRBJ2-2; 8 bases match TRBD1. CDR3 length equals 16 residues. Trimming cost V 1 base and J 2 bases; bases outside gene matches: 3. Looked up from germline, CDR1 is KGHSH and CDR2 is LQKENI. The whole variable domain, filled in from reference TRBV18 and TRBJ2-2, reads NAGVMQNPRHLVRRRGQEARLRCSPMKGHSHVYWYRQLPEEGLKFMVYLQKENIIDESGMPKERFSAEFPKEGPSILRIQQVVRGDSAAYFCASSPLPGGNTGELFFGEGSRLTVL.

The sample holds a few counts of this clonotype. The chain carries TRBV6-1 and TRBJ2-7; 9 bases map to TRBD2. The trim removed 2 bases at V and 3 bases at J, leaving 5 bases unmatched. Germline-derived CDR1 and CDR2 are MNHNS and SASEGT. CDR3 length: 15 amino acids. CDR3 amino acids: CASSEMASGNYEQYF. For the CDR3, the DNA is TGTGCCAGCAGTGAAATGGCTAGCGGGAACTACGAGCAGTACTTC.

In its sample, this clonotype was seen many times. The chain employs TRBV5-1 and TRBJ1-1, with D perhaps TRBD1 (5 bases). The length of the CDR3 is 15 residues. The germline CDR1 and CDR2 sequences are SGHRS and YFSETQ. The ends were cut back, 3 bases at V and 2 bases at J, with 14 bases in the middle. CDR3 in DNA: TGCGCCAGCAGCTCGGTCGGGGGGGTCAACACTGAAGCTTTCTTT. This translates into CASSSVGGVNTEAFF.

This clonotype was counted between two and nine times. V is TRBV7-3 and J is TRBJ2-3, with 11 bases lining up with TRBD2. Losses at the gene ends were 4 bases for V and 3 bases for J; bases not matched to a gene: 3. The CDR3 is 15 residues long. Germline CDR1 SGHTA, CDR2 FQGTGA. For the CDR3, the DNA is TGTGCCAGCAGCTCTCGGACTAGCGGGACAGATACGCAGTATTTT. Protein: CASSSRTSGTDTQYF. The full variable domain, in which reference TRBV7-3 and TRBJ2-3 provide the parts outside the CDR3, is GAGVSQTPSNKVTEKGKYVELRCDPISGHTALYWYRQSLGQGPEFLIYFQGTGAADDSGLPNDRFFAVRPEGSVSTLKIQRTERGDSAVYLCASSSRTSGTDTQYFGPGTRLTVL.